Below, 4 T cell receptor beta chains from the same sample are listed, as sequenced in a study of blood T cell repertoires in COVID-19. Only in-frame clones appear in the TCRdb table, and some are missing; sequencing was by immunoSEQ multiplex PCR. Of more than 85,000 clones listed, about 84% were seen once; the top ten hold roughly 24%. The sample comprised peripheral blood. These receptor sequences come from a human donor in a cohort sampled during active COVID-19.

This chain connects TRBV6-6 to TRBJ2-1; possible D gene TRBD1, 6 bases. The V gene's germline CDR1 is MNHNY and CDR2 SVGAGI (reference sequence). Trimming took off 4 bases at V and 6 bases at J, with 10 bases between the two ends. The CDR3 is 13 residues long. CDR3 loop: CASSSTQGNEQFF. CDR3 coding DNA: TGTGCCAGCAGTTCGACACAGGGCAATGAGCAGTTCTTC.

V gene TRBV29-1 combines with J gene TRBJ2-5; tentative D call: TRBD1 (5 bases). Germline-derived CDR1 and CDR2 are SQVTM and ANQGSEA. Deletions cut 7 bases from V and 4 bases from J, with 13 bases between. This CDR3 region has 12 residues. CDR3 DNA: TGCAGCGCTAGATATCAGGGAGAGACCCAGTACTTC. It yields the protein CSARYQGETQYF.

This clone appeared once. This chain connects TRBV5-6 to TRBJ1-5; D is perhaps TRBD1 (6 bases). Trimming cost V 0 bases and J 0 bases, with 7 bases left between them. Germline assignment: CDR1 SGHDT and CDR2 YYEEEE. This CDR3 region has 15 residues. CDR3 sequence (DNA): TGTGCCAGCAGCTTGGGACAGGATAGCAATCAGCCCCAGCATTTT. Amino acid sequence: CASSLGQDSNQPQHF.

The V and J genes are TRBV19 and TRBJ2-7; tentative D call: TRBD2 (6 bases). Germline CDR1 reads LNHDA; CDR2 reads SQIVND (reference sequence). There are 14 residues in the CDR3. V gave up 6 bases and J gave up 2 bases, with 14 bases separating them. This CDR3 reads CASSQGEVAYEQYF. CDR3 nucleotides: TGTGCCAGTAGCCAAGGGGAGGTTGCCTACGAGCAGTACTTC.